This TCR beta chain comes out of a study of cytomegalovirus exposure and HLA in healthy donors. Study summary: Unique TCR beta sequences numbering 117 million came from around 180 million T cells in an earlier analysis.

With respect to this clone: The antigen is unknown.

A multiplex PCR was run with 60 Vbeta primers and 13 Jbeta primers. Produced via immunoSEQ multiplex PCR; TCRdb's table is partial and in-frame only. The repertoire consists of some 150,000 clones, with over 65% occurring once and the leading ten covering approximately 4%. Whole-study results and caveats: Cytomegalovirus association was listed for about 170 TCR beta chains.

Germline lookup yields CDR1 LGHNA and CDR2 YNFKEQ. V lost 2 bases to trimming and J lost 4 bases; unmatched junction nucleotides: 5. This CDR3 comprises 16 residues. The V and J genes are TRBV4-2 and TRBJ2-6; 7 nucleotides align to TRBD1. The receptor was derived from a woman in her thirties or forties in good health and CMV-seronegative. Specimen: PBMCs. The CDR3 nucleotides read TGTGCCAGCAGCCAAAACACAGGGGCAGGGGCCAACGTCCTGACTTTC. This codes for CASSQNTGAGANVLTF.